This is a list of T cell receptor beta chains from one sample in a study of T cell responses to AZD1222 COVID-19 vaccine. Assay: immunoSEQ multiplex PCR; the TCRdb copy retains only in-frame clones and omits some. Of about 180,000 clones in the sample, around 88% are singletons; the top ten hold around a tenth. The sequences come from peripheral blood, collected 28 days after the second AZD1222 dose. The receptors derive from an adult who received the AZD1222 COVID-19 vaccine. Each CDR3 is given with its conserved first and last residue. D genes are given only for firm matches. The size field is filled for only some rows; it gives once, few, many or a size class.

v_gene,d_gene,abundance,j_gene,CDR3nt,CDR3aa
TRBV10-3,TRBD1,-,TRBJ1-4,TGTGCCATCAGTCGCCGCGCCGGGACAGGGGGCCAATGGACTAATGAAAAACTGTTTTTT,CAISRRAGTGGQWTNEKLFF
TRBV5-4,TRBD1,-,TRBJ1-2,TGTGCCAGCAGCTCGGGACAGGGGCTCGCTAACTATGGCTACACCTTC,CASSSGQGLANYGYTF
TRBV7-2,TRBD2,-,TRBJ2-3,TGTGCCAGCAGCTTCCGACTAGCGGGTAACACAGATACGCAGTATTTT,CASSFRLAGNTDTQYF
TRBV7-3,TRBD2,-,TRBJ2-6,TGTGCCAGCACCCTCTCCGGGGGGGGCACTGGGGCCAACGTCCTGACTTTC,CASTLSGGGTGANVLTF
TRBV19,-,-,TRBJ1-5,TGTGCCACCAGCAGTAGGAATCAGCCCCAGCATTTT,CATSSRNQPQHF
TRBV6-6,TRBD2,-,TRBJ2-1,TGTGCCAGCAGCCGACTAGCGGCCTACAATGAGCAGTTCTTC,CASSRLAAYNEQFF
TRBV6-2/TRBV6-3,-,-,TRBJ1-5,TGTGCCAGCAGTTACGAGCTGGGGAAAAACAGTCATCAGCCCCAGCATTTT,CASSYELGKNSHQPQHF
TRBV5-1,TRBD1,-,TRBJ2-7,TGCGCCAGCAGCTTGGAGACCGGGACAGGGCCTTATCGCGAGCAGTACTTC,CASSLETGTGPYREQYF
TRBV29-1,-,-,TRBJ2-7,TGCAGCGTTCAGACTGGCGAGCAGTACTTC,CSVQTGEQYF
TRBV7-2,-,-,TRBJ1-1,TGTGCCAGCAGCTTTGACGGGGTAGACACTGAAGCTTTCTTT,CASSFDGVDTEAFF
TRBV7-2,-,few,TRBJ2-2,TGTGCCAGCAGCGCCAGACTTGGGGACACCGGGGAGCTGTTTTTT,CASSARLGDTGELFF
TRBV12-3/TRBV12-4,-,-,TRBJ1-1,TGTGCCAGCAGCCTCTCCGGAGACACTGAAGCTTTCTTT,CASSLSGDTEAFF
TRBV13,-,-,TRBJ1-3,TGTGCCAGCAGCTCAAGACACAGGGCTCAAACTGGTGGAAACACCATATATTTT,CASSSRHRAQTGGNTIYF
TRBV5-4,-,-,TRBJ2-7,TGTGCCAGCAGACGGGACCACTACGAGCAGTACTTC,CASRRDHYEQYF
TRBV7-6,TRBD2,-,TRBJ2-3,TGTGCCAGCAGCTTTGCGGGGGGTGTCACAGATACGCAGTATTTT,CASSFAGGVTDTQYF
TRBV6-1,-,-,TRBJ1-1,TGTGCCAGCAGTGAAATGGGGACTGAAGCTTTCTTT,CASSEMGTEAFF
TRBV6-5,-,few,TRBJ1-1,TGTGCCAGCAGTTACTCGAGATCGGCAAGGAACACTGAAGCTTTCTTT,CASSYSRSARNTEAFF
TRBV11-3,-,-,TRBJ2-1,TGTGCCAGCAGTCTGGGACCCGCCTTGGGCTACAATGAGCAGTTCTTC,CASSLGPALGYNEQFF
TRBV27,TRBD1,few,TRBJ1-2,TGTGCCAGCAGGGGGACAGGGATCTATGGCTACACCTTC,CASRGTGIYGYTF
TRBV19,-,-,TRBJ2-3,TGTGCCAGTAGACCTGGAGGGGGGCGCACAGATACGCAGTATTTT,CASRPGGGRTDTQYF
TRBV9,-,-,TRBJ2-2,TGTGCCAGCAGCGTAGATATGGTTCGGGGGGAGCTGTTTTTT,CASSVDMVRGELFF
TRBV25-1,TRBD1,few,TRBJ2-7,TGTGCCAGCAGTAAAACCGGGACAGCGAGCTCCTACGAGCAGTACTTC,CASSKTGTASSYEQYF
TRBV7-6,-,-,TRBJ2-7,TGTGCCAGCAGCTCGAAGGCCGGGATACTCGCCTACGAGCAGTACTTC,CASSSKAGILAYEQYF
TRBV7-8,-,-,TRBJ1-5,TGTGCCAGCAGCTTAGGTGGGGGGCGTCAGCCCCAGCATTTT,CASSLGGGRQPQHF
TRBV19,-,-,TRBJ1-1,TGTGCCAGTAGTATTCACCCAGGCCCTGAAGCTTTCTTT,CASSIHPGPEAFF
TRBV21-1,-,-,TRBJ2-7,TGTGCCAGCAGCAACATCAGGGGCTACGAGCAGTACTTC,CASSNIRGYEQYF
TRBV19,-,few,TRBJ1-5,TGTGCCAGTAGTGGCTGGGGGGTGGTCCAGCCCCAGCATTTT,CASSGWGVVQPQHF
TRBV6-4,-,-,TRBJ1-1,TGTGCCAGCAGTGAGGGGGCGGGGACTGAAGCTTTCTTT,CASSEGAGTEAFF
TRBV20-1,-,-,TRBJ1-2,TGCAGTGCAATTGAAGGGGGCTACACCTTC,CSAIEGGYTF
TRBV28,-,once,TRBJ1-2,TGTGCCAGCAGTCCGCCCCCCCGAGGGGTCTATGGCTACACCTTC,CASSPPPRGVYGYTF
TRBV24-1,TRBD1,-,TRBJ1-4,TGTGCCACCAGCTCCACAGGGGAGGAAAAACTGTTTTTT,CATSSTGEEKLFF
TRBV7-9,-,-,TRBJ2-7,TGTGCCAGCAGCCCTTTTGGACCCGACGAGCAGTACTTC,CASSPFGPDEQYF
TRBV2,TRBD1,-,TRBJ2-7,TGTGCCAGCAGTCCCCCGGGACAGGGTAATAAAGGGGCCTACGAGCAGTACTTC,CASSPPGQGNKGAYEQYF
TRBV5-4,-,-,TRBJ2-4,TGTGCCAGCAGCTTGTATGGGGAGGCCAAAAACATTCAGTACTTC,CASSLYGEAKNIQYF
TRBV9,TRBD1,-,TRBJ1-1,TGTGCCAGCAGCCCCAGTGCAGGGACAGGGAACACTGAAGCTTTCTTT,CASSPSAGTGNTEAFF
TRBV7-2,-,once,TRBJ2-7,TGTGCCAGCAGCTCCCCCACCGGGGGGCGCGAAAGGGAGCAGTACTTC,CASSSPTGGREREQYF
TRBV19,-,-,TRBJ2-7,TGTGCCAGTAGAGGGGCGGGCTACGAGCAGTACTTC,CASRGAGYEQYF
TRBV27,TRBD1,-,TRBJ1-1,TGTGCCAGCAGTTTCCAGGGGGGTGAAGCTTTCTTT,CASSFQGGEAFF
TRBV11-3,-,-,TRBJ2-2,TGTGCCAGCAGCGGTAGGACAAACACCGGGGAGCTGTTTTTT,CASSGRTNTGELFF
TRBV27,-,-,TRBJ2-1,TGTGCCACTTGGGAGCCGGGACACTACAATGAGCAGTTCTTC,CATWEPGHYNEQFF
TRBV28,TRBD1,-,TRBJ2-3,TGTGCCAGCAGTTTCTTCAGGGGGATAGATACGCAGTATTTT,CASSFFRGIDTQYF
TRBV18,-,-,TRBJ1-4,TGTGCCAGCCGCGGGAATGTGGGCCGAGGAAAACTGTTTTTT,CASRGNVGRGKLFF
TRBV27,-,-,TRBJ2-2,TGTGCCAGCAGTTTCGGTGGGCGCAGGACCGGGGAGCTGTTTTTT,CASSFGGRRTGELFF
TRBV7-9,TRBD1,-,TRBJ1-3,TGTGCCAGCAGCCCAGATAGGACAGGCGGAAACACCATATATTTT,CASSPDRTGGNTIYF
TRBV18,TRBD1,-,TRBJ2-7,TGTGCCAGCTCACCACTGGGACAGGGGATCCGCTACGAGCAGTACTTC,CASSPLGQGIRYEQYF
TRBV29-1,-,-,TRBJ2-1,TGCAGCGTTGAGAGGGACTTAACCTTCAATGAGCAGTTCTTC,CSVERDLTFNEQFF
TRBV6-6,-,-,TRBJ1-4,TGTGCCAGCAGTCAACCAGGTGGGAATGAAAAACTGTTTTTT,CASSQPGGNEKLFF
TRBV6-5,-,few,TRBJ1-5,TGTGCCAGCAGGCACCGGGAGAAAAATCAGCCCCAGCATTTT,CASRHREKNQPQHF
TRBV9,-,once,TRBJ1-1,TGTGCCAGCAGCGTAGAACCCCAGGGGCGGTCTAGCACTGAAGCTTTCTTT,CASSVEPQGRSSTEAFF
TRBV18,-,-,TRBJ2-5,TGTGCCAGCTCACCACCTCTCAAAGAGACCCAGTACTTC,CASSPPLKETQYF
TRBV6-5,TRBD1,-,TRBJ2-5,TGTGCCAGCAATGGACCGGGACAGGGGTTGGAGACCCAGTACTTC,CASNGPGQGLETQYF
TRBV5-3,TRBD2,-,TRBJ2-1,TGTGCCAGAAGCTTGGGCGGGAGATACAATGAGCAGTTCTTC,CARSLGGRYNEQFF
TRBV18,-,-,TRBJ1-2,TGTGCCAGCTCGCGCGAGATCTTTGGGCGGGATGGCTACACCTTC,CASSREIFGRDGYTF
TRBV7-9,-,-,TRBJ2-1,TGTGCCAGCAGCTTAACTGTAGTGGATGAGCAGTTCTTC,CASSLTVVDEQFF
TRBV5-1,-,-,TRBJ2-7,TGCGCCAGCAGCTTGGAGAGGGGTACCTTTTACGAGCAGTACTTC,CASSLERGTFYEQYF
TRBV19,-,-,TRBJ1-5,TGTGCCAGTAGTATGCTACGTTTGCCCCAGCATTTT,CASSMLRLPQHF
TRBV7-8,-,-,TRBJ1-4,TGTGCCAGCAGCTTAGCCTCTGGCGGGTATGGTGAAAAACTGTTTTTT,CASSLASGGYGEKLFF
TRBV5-1,-,-,TRBJ1-5,TGCGCCAGCAGCTTGGAAGGAGGGCCCCAGCATTTT,CASSLEGGPQHF
TRBV6-5,-,-,TRBJ2-7,TGTGCCAGCAGCACGACCGGTGGGTACGAGCAGTACTTC,CASSTTGGYEQYF
TRBV12-3/TRBV12-4,-,-,TRBJ2-2,TGTGCCAGCAGTTTATCGGCGTTCGGGGAGCTGTTTTTT,CASSLSAFGELFF